These T cell receptor beta chains were read from a single sample in a study of early T cells in non-severe SARS-CoV-2 infection. TCRdb reprocessed the 5' RACE reads with MiXCR, giving one entry per CDR3 protein. The data contain about 77,000 distinct CDR3 sequences, 8.5% to 10% of them seen just once; the ten biggest clones take up about 4.8%. Material: whole blood. These TCRs come from an adult who was a healthcare worker with PCR-confirmed SARS-CoV-2 infection or an uninfected control (not recorded which). Both conserved end residues are part of each CDR3. D genes are given only for firm matches. A row's size may be missing; if present it is once, few, many or a size class.

J gene	V gene	clone size	D gene	CDR3 DNA	CDR3 protein
TRBJ2-2	TRBV5-1	few	.	TGCGCCAGCAGCTTGGTTAAAACCGGGGAGCTGTTTTTT	CASSLVKTGELFF
TRBJ2-7	TRBV20-1	many	.	TGCAGTGCTAGAGGGCAGGGGACTGTGGTGGTCGTAGGCGAGCAGTACTTC	CSARGQGTVVVVGEQYF
TRBJ2-5	TRBV20-1	.	TRBD1	TGCAGTGCTAGAGATTTCCAAGGGACAGGGAAGACCCAGTACTTC	CSARDFQGTGKTQYF
TRBJ1-1	TRBV29-1	many	.	TGCAGCATGACAGTGAACACTGAAGCTTTCTTT	CSMTVNTEAFF
TRBJ2-2	TRBV3-1	many	TRBD2	TGTGCCAGCAGCCGTGGACTAGTGAGCACCGGGGAGCTGTTTTTT	CASSRGLVSTGELFF
TRBJ2-3	TRBV28	few	.	TGTGCCAGCAGTTTAATAGCAGATACGCAGTATTTT	CASSLIADTQYF
TRBJ2-3	TRBV11-2	.	.	TGTGCCAGCAGCTTAGCAGGGAACTCGGGTGCGCAGTATTTT	CASSLAGNSGAQYF
TRBJ2-7	TRBV7-2	many	.	TGTGCCAGCAGCTCACAGGGTTTCCCCTACGAGCAGTACTTC	CASSSQGFPYEQYF
TRBJ2-7	TRBV4-1	few	TRBD1	TGCGCCAGCAGCCACCGACAGGGTGCCTACGAGCAGTACTTC	CASSHRQGAYEQYF
TRBJ2-7	TRBV27	many	.	TGTGCCAGCAGGCTAGCACGGGAGCGCGAGCAGTACTTC	CASRLAREREQYF
TRBJ2-5	TRBV7-8	few	.	TGTGCCAGCAGCCGCGGATCCAGGGGTTGGAGAGAGACCCAGTACTTC	CASSRGSRGWRETQYF
TRBJ2-2	TRBV29-1	.	.	TGCAGCGTTGAGCTTTTGAACACCGGGGAGCTGTTTTTT	CSVELLNTGELFF
TRBJ2-1	TRBV18	.	TRBD2	TGTGCCAGCTCACCGATGTCCGGGAGGGGACATAGTGAGCAGTTCTTC	CASSPMSGRGHSEQFF
TRBJ1-4	TRBV20-1	many	.	TGCAGTGCCCAGCGGCAAGATGAAAAACTGTTTTTT	CSAQRQDEKLFF
TRBJ2-3	TRBV7-8	many	TRBD2	TGTGCCAGCAGCTTAGGGACTAGCGGGAGGTTGGCAGATACGCAGTATTTT	CASSLGTSGRLADTQYF
TRBJ2-7	TRBV5-4	many	.	TGTGCCACCGGACCGGACAGCCCTTACGAGCAGTACTTC	CATGPDSPYEQYF
TRBJ1-1	TRBV3-1	few	.	TGTGCCAGCAGCCAAGGGTTCAACACTGAAGCTTTCTTT	CASSQGFNTEAFF
TRBJ2-3	TRBV15	many	.	TGTGCCACCAAAAGCGACATCCAAGGTTACACAGATACGCAGTATTTT	CATKSDIQGYTDTQYF
TRBJ2-7	TRBV5-1	.	.	TGCGCCAGCAGCCCCGGAGACAGGCACTCCTACGAGCAGTACTTC	CASSPGDRHSYEQYF
TRBJ2-2	TRBV7-8	many	TRBD2	TGTGCCAGCGGACTAGCGGGAGCCACCGGGGAGCTGTTTTTT	CASGLAGATGELFF
TRBJ2-5	TRBV4-2	many	.	TGTGCCAGCAGCCAAGATCGCGGGGCCCCTCAAGAGACCCAGTACTTC	CASSQDRGAPQETQYF
TRBJ2-3	TRBV18	many	TRBD2	TGTGCCAGCTCACCTCAGAGGGCTAGCGGGAGTGGTACGCAGTATTTT	CASSPQRASGSGTQYF
TRBJ1-2	TRBV4-1	many	.	TGCGCCAGCAGCCACAAAAGCACCGACAGCCGAGCTAACTATGGCTACACCTTC	CASSHKSTDSRANYGYTF
TRBJ1-1	TRBV15	.	.	TGTGCCACCAGCAGGGGAAGAGACACTGAAGCTTTCTTT	CATSRGRDTEAFF
TRBJ1-1	TRBV5-1	.	.	TGCGCCAGCAGCTTTCAGGGGACCACTGAAGCTTTCTTT	CASSFQGTTEAFF
TRBJ1-2	TRBV11-2	once	TRBD1	TGTGCCAGCAGCTCCTCCCGGGACAGGGTAGGCTACACCTTC	CASSSSRDRVGYTF
TRBJ2-1	TRBV7-8	.	.	TGTGCCAGCAGCTTATTAACGGGTTCCTACAATGAGCAGTTCTTC	CASSLLTGSYNEQFF
TRBJ2-2	TRBV7-2	few	.	TGTGCCAGCAGATTACTAGAAAACACCGGGGAGCTGTTTTTT	CASRLLENTGELFF
TRBJ2-1	TRBV28	many	TRBD2	TGTGCCAGCAGTTCCTCTAGCGGAGGCTCCTACAATGAGCAGTTCTTC	CASSSSSGGSYNEQFF
TRBJ1-2	TRBV28	many	.	TGTGCCAGCTATGCCAGCCGGCCCTCTAACTATGGCTACACCTTC	CASYASRPSNYGYTF
TRBJ2-3	TRBV7-2	.	TRBD2	TGTGCCAGCAGCTTAGGAGCTAGCGGGAGGACTAGCACAGATACGCAGTATTTT	CASSLGASGRTSTDTQYF
TRBJ2-7	TRBV28	.	.	TGTGCCAGCAGTCGTTACTACGAGCAGTACTTC	CASSRYYEQYF
TRBJ2-2	TRBV5-4	.	TRBD1	TGTGCCAGCAGCTTGGTTGTCGGACAGGGGGGTCCCGGGGAGCTGTTTTTT	CASSLVVGQGGPGELFF
TRBJ2-1	TRBV10-3	few	.	TGTGCCATCAGTGAGTCGGAAGGTGAGCAGTTCTTC	CAISESEGEQFF
TRBJ2-2	TRBV6-4	.	TRBD2	TGTGCCAGCAGTAAGGAGAGACTAGCTAACACCGGGGAGCTGTTTTTT	CASSKERLANTGELFF
TRBJ2-7	TRBV11-2	.	.	TGTGCCGGCAGCTTAGGAGCCTCCTACGAGCAGTACTTC	CAGSLGASYEQYF
TRBJ2-3	TRBV3-1	many	.	TGTGCCAGCAGCCAAGACTACCATTCGCAGTATTTT	CASSQDYHSQYF
TRBJ2-5	TRBV12-3/TRBV12-4	.	TRBD2	TGTGCCAGCAGTACATCTAGCGGGATCGTCTCCCAGTACTTC	CASSTSSGIVSQYF
TRBJ1-3	TRBV18	few	TRBD1	TGTGCCAGCTCAGCGGGACAGGGAATCTCTGGAAACACCATATATTTT	CASSAGQGISGNTIYF
TRBJ2-7	TRBV20-1	many	.	TGCAGTGCTACAGCAACCTACGAGCAGTACTTC	CSATATYEQYF
TRBJ1-1	TRBV27	.	.	TGTGCCAGCAGTTTATTGGTCGGGAACACTGAAGCTTTCTTT	CASSLLVGNTEAFF
TRBJ2-1	TRBV20-1	.	.	TGCAGTGCTAGAGACCTTCCGAGGAGGGGTAATGAGCAGTTCTTC	CSARDLPRRGNEQFF
TRBJ1-5	TRBV20-1	many	.	TGCAGTGCTAGACATATCACGGAGGGCGCAGCCCAGCATTTT	CSARHITEGAAQHF
TRBJ2-7	TRBV20-1	many	TRBD2	TGCAGTGCTTCTTGGACAGGGGGTACTAGCGGGAGGGACGAGCAGTACTTC	CSASWTGGTSGRDEQYF
TRBJ2-5	TRBV5-4	.	TRBD2	TGTGCCAGCAGCTTAACCGGACTAGCGGGAGTAGGTCAAGAGACCCAGTACTTC	CASSLTGLAGVGQETQYF
TRBJ2-3	TRBV7-9	many	.	TGTGCCAGCAGCCCTCCCTTGGGTACGCAGTATTTT	CASSPPLGTQYF
TRBJ2-1	TRBV14	.	.	TGTGCCAGCAGCCAAGTTGAGGGACTTCCCGGCTATGAGCAGTTCTTC	CASSQVEGLPGYEQFF
TRBJ2-7	TRBV28	.	.	TGTGCCAGCAGACTTGACCCCGGGGCGGGCGAGCAGTACTTC	CASRLDPGAGEQYF
TRBJ2-2	TRBV28	.	.	TGTGCCAGCAGTATACGACAGGTCAACACCGGGGAGCTGTTTTTT	CASSIRQVNTGELFF
TRBJ1-4	TRBV19	many	.	TGTGCCAGTAGTCCAGCGTGGCGCGAAAAACTGTTTTTT	CASSPAWREKLFF
TRBJ2-7	TRBV4-1	many	.	TGCGCCAGCAGCCAAGACGGGAGCTCCTACGAGCAGTACTTC	CASSQDGSSYEQYF
TRBJ1-5	TRBV10-2	many	.	TGCGCCAGCAGCAAGCGGGATAGCAATCAGCCCCAGCATTTT	CASSKRDSNQPQHF
TRBJ2-6	TRBV30	few	.	TGTGCCTGGATTTTTAAAAGGTCTGGGGCCAACGTCCTGACTTTC	CAWIFKRSGANVLTF
TRBJ2-3	TRBV5-1	.	TRBD1	TGCGCCAGCAGCCACTTAGGTACAGGGGGCCACCCGACAGATACGCAGTATTTT	CASSHLGTGGHPTDTQYF
TRBJ2-3	TRBV11-2	many	.	TGTGCCAGCAGCCCCCAACCGGGACAAATCACAGATACGCAGTATTTT	CASSPQPGQITDTQYF